This TCR beta chain is drawn from a study of T cells after yellow fever vaccination. Notes on the study in general: Abundant bulk-population clonotypes could contaminate the FACS-sorted repertoires. Among all clonotypes, a small share was observed in both CD4 and CD8 compartments.

This clonotype has a handful of counts. Template-switching 5'RACE yielded the TCR cDNA; a universal primer site and UMIs were added in the process. TCRdb itself ran the 5' RACE reads through MiXCR, one entry per CDR3 protein. The sample records some 52,000 distinct CDR3 sequences, approximately 7% being singletons. The germline V and J ends were trimmed by 5 bases and 1 base, with 14 bases remaining between them. The germline gives CDR1 SEHNR, CDR2 FQNEAQ (reference sequence). The CDR3 is 15 residues long. Material: CD8+ T cells not binding an NS4B(214-222) dextramer, sorted from PBMCs, obtained roughly 47 days after the first yellow fever vaccination. This receptor was identified in a man aged 18 to 35 who received the YFV17D yellow fever vaccine. This rearrangement joins TRBV7-9 to TRBJ1-1, with D tentatively TRBD1 (6 bases). The CDR3 sequence: CASSPGGHRNTEAFF. The CDR3 region has the DNA TGTGCCAGCAGCCCGGGGGGACACCGGAACACTGAAGCTTTCTTT. Variable domain in full (rest from reference TRBV7-9 and TRBJ1-1): DTGVSQNPRHKITKRGQNVTFRCDPISEHNRLYWYRQTLGQGPEFLTYFQNEAQLEKSRLLSDRFSAERPKGSFSTLEIQRTEQGDSAMYLCASSPGGHRNTEAFFGQGTRLTVV.